The rows below give T cell receptor beta chains drawn from one sample of a study of glioma-infiltrating T cells. One entry per CDR3 protein results from TCRdb running MiXCR on the multiplex PCR reads. The sample yields approximately 110,000 distinct CDR3 sequences, about 23% seen once. The specimen sequenced was glioma tissue, nonneoplastic brain tissue, or PBMCs (not recorded which). These receptor sequences come from a human donor with low-grade glioma or glioblastoma, undergoing nonglioma brain surgery, or in good health (not recorded which). The CDR3 runs from the conserved cysteine through the conserved F or W. Each record gives: J gene, V gene, CDR3 protein.

TRBJ1-1 | TRBV6-1 | CASLTLTPDTEAFF
TRBJ1-1 | TRBV10-3 | CAISDGQRNTEAFF
TRBJ2-5 | TRBV20-1 | CSARTDRRFEETQYF
TRBJ2-1 | TRBV10-3 | CAANSGSSYNEQFF
TRBJ2-5 | TRBV12-5 | CASGLGAGTGGETQYF
TRBJ1-1 | TRBV5-1 | CASSSDGGLRTGNTEAFF
TRBJ1-2 | TRBV19 | CASMAPGTSNYGYTF
TRBJ2-5 | TRBV4-2 | CASSQEGREQETQYF
TRBJ1-5 | TRBV19 | CASSMIRQVHQPQHF
TRBJ2-7 | TRBV18 | CASSSRTSWTGSSYEQYF
TRBJ1-5 | TRBV6-6 | CASSYGGRQPQHF
TRBJ2-5 | TRBV28 | CASHKRTVGQETQCF
TRBJ1-1 | TRBV3-1 | CASSSTLGEAFF
TRBJ1-2 | TRBV7-2 | CASSARTGIGYTF
TRBJ2-3 | TRBV5-1 | CASSSERDTDTQYF
TRBJ2-3 | TRBV7-9 | CASSLAGVTDTQYF
TRBJ2-5 | TRBV7-2 | CASRSQETQYF
TRBJ2-7 | TRBV2 | CASSTHYEQYF
TRBJ2-1 | TRBV29-1 | CSVQPGLVYNEQFF
TRBJ2-5 | TRBV9 | CASSVRAAEETQYF
TRBJ2-4 | TRBV12-3/TRBV12-4 | CASSSTGTGGQYF
TRBJ2-3 | TRBV7-2 | CASSPSNRGAEGDTQYF
TRBJ2-7 | TRBV6-1 | CASSDPGQGPSYEQYF
TRBJ2-1 | TRBV11-1 | CASSLAGIYDEQFF
TRBJ2-3 | TRBV12-3/TRBV12-4 | CASSSSLAGGTDTQYF
TRBJ2-3 | TRBV7-9 | CASGFGLAGILKDTQYF
TRBJ2-5 | TRBV7-2 | CASSPYGTPQETQYF
TRBJ2-3 | TRBV29-1 | CSVYGAYTDTQYF
TRBJ2-7 | TRBV14 | CASSGLGLSEQYF
TRBJ1-1 | TRBV2 | CASSALEVDTEAFF
TRBJ2-2 | TRBV7-3 | CAGSQGNTGELFF
TRBJ2-7 | TRBV27 | CASTQGYEQYF
TRBJ1-1 | TRBV6-2/TRBV6-3 | CASSYYHDMVSTEAFF
TRBJ1-2 | TRBV24-1 | CATSDEGKYYGYTF
TRBJ2-1 | TRBV6-1 | CASMPFSYNEQFF
TRBJ2-1 | TRBV4-3 | CASSPRPEGGSGSNEQFF
TRBJ1-5 | TRBV4-1 | CASSRSTGGYNQPQHF
TRBJ2-5 | TRBV29-1 | CSVARLAGIQETQYF
TRBJ2-3 | TRBV6-1 | CASSASRSGLTDTQYF
TRBJ2-5 | TRBV15 | CATSRDTVVATQYF
TRBJ1-1 | TRBV5-8 | CASSLTTGHTEAFF
TRBJ2-7 | TRBV18 | CASSPRQGLTYEQYF
TRBJ2-1 | TRBV6-1 | CASRGQGNYNEQFF
TRBJ2-7 | TRBV28 | CASRSKGVFTSYEQYF
TRBJ2-3 | TRBV28 | CASSASGPDTQYF
TRBJ2-7 | TRBV24-1 | CATSDGATYEQYF
TRBJ1-5 | TRBV28 | CAGSSGQQPRHF
TRBJ1-1 | TRBV19 | CASSTIPGGGEAFF
TRBJ2-1 | TRBV5-1 | CASSLRQAGVNEQFF
TRBJ2-7 | TRBV5-4 | CASSPGIGAYEQYF
TRBJ2-5 | TRBV12-3/TRBV12-4 | CASSSDRGGRETQYF
TRBJ1-6 | TRBV19 | CASSSGDRAARSPLHF
TRBJ1-1 | TRBV6-2/TRBV6-3 | CASSYLTWTEAFF
TRBJ1-5 | TRBV3-1 | CASSQGPVGNQPQHF
TRBJ2-7 | TRBV3-1 | CASSPTSGSVAYEQYF
TRBJ2-3 | TRBV4-1 | CASSQLSSGDTQYF